This note documents a single T cell receptor beta chain sequence. V gave up 8 bases and J gave up 4 bases, with 17 bases separating them. Germline V gene data show CDR1 as MNHEY and CDR2 as SVGAGI. The CDR3 loop spans 14 amino acids. Study processing details: Amplification with reference gene primers provided the estimates of nucleated cell counts. Sequencing used immunoSEQ multiplex PCR; TCRdb keeps in-frame clones, though not all of them. V, J and clone size reflect that table, while D and trimming were determined from the DNA. The sample lists roughly 280,000 clones, approximately 91% occurring once. This sample was taken from a study of blood T cell repertoires in COVID-19. For the study at large: Both acute and convalescent COVID-19 samples were obtained from the United States, Italy and Spain. The cDNA or gDNA used as material had been derived from T cells, B-cell-depleted T cells, or PBMCs.

The rearrangement uses TRBV6-5 and TRBJ1-2, with D unresolved. The TCR sequence derives from a man aged 45-65 years with acute or convalescent COVID-19. The specimen sequenced was peripheral blood. CDR3 coding DNA: TGTGCCAGCCAGGTGGATAGAGGGAGCTATGGCTACACCTTC. It codes for CASQVDRGSYGYTF.